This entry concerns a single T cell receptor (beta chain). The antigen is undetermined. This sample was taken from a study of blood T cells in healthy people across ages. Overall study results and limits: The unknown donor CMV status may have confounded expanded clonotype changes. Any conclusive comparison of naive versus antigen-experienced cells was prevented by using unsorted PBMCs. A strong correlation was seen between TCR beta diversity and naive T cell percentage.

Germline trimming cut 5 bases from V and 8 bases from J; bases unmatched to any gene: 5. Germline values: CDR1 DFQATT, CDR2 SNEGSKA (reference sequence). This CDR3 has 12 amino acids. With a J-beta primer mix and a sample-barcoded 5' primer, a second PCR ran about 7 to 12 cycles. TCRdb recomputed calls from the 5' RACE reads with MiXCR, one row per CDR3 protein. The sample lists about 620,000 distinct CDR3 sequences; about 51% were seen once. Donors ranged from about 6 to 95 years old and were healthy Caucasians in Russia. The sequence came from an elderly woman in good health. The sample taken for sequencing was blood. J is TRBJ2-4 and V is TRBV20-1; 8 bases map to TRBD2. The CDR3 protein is CSAAGGADIQYF. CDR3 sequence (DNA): TGCAGTGCTGCCGGGGGGGCCGACATTCAGTACTTC.